This TCR beta chain appears in the sequencing data of a study of CD8+ T cells in alopecia areata. Study-level points and caveats: Scalp lesions, especially in alopecia totalis/universalis, had higher clonality than normal scalp. Among the cells sequenced in scalp samples are also the resident alphabeta T cells of normal skin.

Sequencing used cDNA as its template, made by extracting RNA and reverse transcribing it. Profiling relied on immunoSEQ multiplex PCR, and the TCRdb table lists in-frame clones only, not all of them. The data hold approximately 150,000 clones, with 55% to 65% observed a single time. On this clone: Its antigen is as yet unknown.

The ends lost 0 bases at V and 4 bases at J; junction bases unmatched: 5. The length of the CDR3 is 16 residues. CDR1 and CDR2 (germline): MNHEY, SVGAGI. Separation by sorting yielded CD4+ and CD8+ T cells from PBMCs. The clonotype comes from a human donor in good health. This chain connects TRBV6-5 to TRBJ2-2; 7 bases align to TRBD2. Sequencing was done on a sample of CD4+ T cells sorted from blood. The CDR3 region is CASSYSVLAVTGELFF. CDR3 DNA: TGTGCCAGCAGTTACTCGGTCCTAGCGGTCACCGGGGAGCTGTTTTTT.